One and the same sample provided the 9 T cell receptor beta chains below, sequenced in a study of blood T cell repertoires in COVID-19. The repertoire was sequenced with immunoSEQ multiplex PCR; TCRdb's copy has only in-frame clones and lacks some. Altogether around 500,000 clones are present, approximately 85% being singletons, with the ten largest covering 3.2%. Sample: peripheral blood. The receptors were gathered from a human donor in a cohort sampled during active COVID-19.

This chain joins TRBV19 and TRBJ1-2; tentative D call: TRBD1 (6 bases). Trimming stripped 4 bases from V and 5 bases from J, with 20 bases between. This CDR3 is built from 16 residues. Germline CDR1 reads LNHDA; CDR2 reads SQIVND (reference sequence). As DNA, the CDR3 is TGTGCCAGTAGTAAGGGGCGGACCGGGACACCGTATGGCTACACCTTC. It codes for CASSKGRTGTPYGYTF.

V usage is TRBV11-2 and J usage is TRBJ2-3, with 7 bases aligning to TRBD1. Germline CDR1 reads SGHAT; CDR2 reads FQNNGV. V gave up 6 bases and J gave up 8 bases; unmatched junction bases: 5. This CDR3 contains 12 residues. DNA of the CDR3: TGTGCCAGCAGTTTGACAGGGACTACGCAGTATTTT. Its protein product is CASSLTGTTQYF.

V and J are TRBV27 and TRBJ1-1, with 8 bases identical to TRBD1. CDR3 length: 14 amino acids. The germline V gene has CDR1 MNHEY and CDR2 SMNVEV (reference sequence). Trimming cost V 4 bases and J 0 bases; bases outside gene matches: 1. The CDR3 DNA is TGTGCCAGCAGTTCGGGACAGGTGAACACTGAAGCTTTCTTT. Translated, it gives CASSSGQVNTEAFF.

V and J are TRBV7-3 and TRBJ1-1, with 8 bases fitting TRBD1. CDR3 size: 14 residues. Germline V gene data show CDR1 as SGHTA and CDR2 as FQGTGA. The J segment lost 3 bases and the V segment lost 5 bases, leaving 5 bases of the junction unmatched. The CDR3 coding sequence is TGTGCCAGCAGCCAGACAGGGGAGCACACTGAAGCTTTCTTT. This sequence encodes CASSQTGEHTEAFF.

This chain joins TRBV6-6 and TRBJ1-1; 7 nucleotides align to TRBD1. Germline assignment: CDR1 MNHNY and CDR2 SVGAGI (reference sequence). The V gene end was trimmed by 4 bases and the J gene end by 1 base; junction bases not matched to a gene: 3. The CDR3 length is 14 residues. The CDR3 region has the DNA TGTGCCAGCAGTTCCGGGACAGCGAACACTGAAGCTTTCTTT. Residues: CASSSGTANTEAFF.

J is TRBJ2-3 and V is TRBV28, with TRBD1 as a possible D gene (7 bases). The V gene's germline CDR1 is MDHEN and CDR2 SYDVKM. Trimming cost V 3 bases and J 7 bases, with 17 bases left between them. The CDR3 runs to 15 residues. CDR3 in DNA: TGTGCCAGCAGTTTCAGGGGGGCGGGACTGAATACGCAGTATTTT. Protein sequence: CASSFRGAGLNTQYF.

The V call is TRBV7-2, the J call TRBJ2-7; 10 bases line up with TRBD2. The CDR3 contains 14 residues. The germline V gene has CDR1 SGHTA and CDR2 FQGNSA. After removal of 5 bases from V and 7 bases from J, the junction contained 8 bases not matched to a gene. The CDR3 sequence is CASSSRAGGREQYF. CDR3 nucleotides: TGTGCCAGCAGCAGCAGAGCGGGAGGGCGGGAGCAGTACTTC.

This clone was seen more than once but under ten times. V and J are TRBV27 and TRBJ1-1; D is uncertain. Between the trimmed V and J ends, which lost 3 bases and 6 bases, there was a span of 2 bases. CDR1 is MNHEY and CDR2 is SMNVEV in the germline V gene (reference sequence). The CDR3 length is 10 residues. CDR3 DNA: TGTGCCAGCAGTTTCTCTGAAGCTTTCTTT. This encodes CASSFSEAFF.

The chain is built from TRBV11-2 and TRBJ1-3; no definite D call. The CDR3 consists of 14 residues. V was shortened by 4 bases and J by 4 bases, with 11 bases between the two germline ends. Germline V gene sequence: CDR1 SGHAT, CDR2 FQNNGV. As DNA, the CDR3 is TGTGCCAGCAGCTGGGAGCGCTCCGGAAACACCATATATTTT. Translation: CASSWERSGNTIYF.